Each of the 7 T cell receptor beta chains below was sequenced from the same sample in a study of resident and recirculating memory T cells in vitiligo. Sequencing used immunoSEQ multiplex PCR; TCRdb keeps in-frame clones, though not all of them. The repertoire holds roughly 80,000 clones, 92% seen once, with more than 5% in the top ten. Sample: blood. All receptors derive from a male donor with vitiligo.

The V gene is TRBV30, the J gene TRBJ2-1, with 8 bases lining up with TRBD2. Germline loops: CDR1 GTSNPN, CDR2 SVGIG (reference sequence). CDR3 size: 13 residues. V shed 0 bases and J 10 bases; nucleotides not matched to a gene: 5. The DNA for the CDR3 is TGTGCCTGGAGTGTACGGGAGGGCCCCGAGCAGTTCTTC. The encoded protein is CAWSVREGPEQFF.

A single count supports this clone. V usage is TRBV28 and J usage is TRBJ1-2, with D perhaps TRBD1 (5 bases). There are 14 residues in the CDR3. The V and J ends lost 6 bases and 1 base respectively, with 12 bases between them. Germline assignment: CDR1 MDHEN and CDR2 SYDVKM. The CDR3 DNA follows: TGTGCCAGCAGCCTACTGGGGGGTAACTATGGCTACACCTTC. It codes for CASSLLGGNYGYTF.

V usage is TRBV27 and J usage is TRBJ2-1; TRBD2 agrees at 14 bases. Germline V lookup: CDR1 MNHEY, CDR2 SMNVEV (reference sequence). V dropped 6 bases and J dropped 10; count of bases not matched to a gene: 8. CDR3 length: 15 residues. CDR3 DNA sequence: TGTGCCAGCAGGGAGGGACTAGCGGGAGCGGGGGAGCAGTTCTTC. Protein sequence: CASREGLAGAGEQFF.

The chain couples TRBV18 to TRBJ2-3, with a possible D match to TRBD2 (5 bases). The CDR3 totals 14 residues. Trimming removed 3 bases from V and 2 bases from J, with 9 bases in between. CDR1 and CDR2 (germline): KGHSH, LQKENI. In DNA, the CDR3 is TGTGCCAGCTCACCGGACTTCCACACAGATACGCAGTATTTT. This gives the protein CASSPDFHTDTQYF.

The chain has TRBV30 and TRBJ2-7, with 7 bases identical to TRBD1. The length of the CDR3 is 14 residues. Per germline, CDR1 GTSNPN and CDR2 SVGIG (reference sequence). Trimming removed 3 bases from V and 2 bases from J; junction bases left unmatched: 7. DNA of the CDR3: TGTGCCTGGAGCTCGGGACAGCTCCCCTACGAGCAGTACTTC. Its translation: CAWSSGQLPYEQYF. Based on the CDR3 plus reference TRBV30 and TRBJ2-7, the full variable domain is SQTIHQWPATLVQPVGSPLSLECTVEGTSNPNLYWYRQAAGRGLQLLFYSVGIGQISSEVPQNLSASRPQDRQFILSSKKLLLSDSGFYLCAWSSGQLPYEQYFGPGTRLTVT.

V is TRBV27 and J is TRBJ1-1; the match to TRBD1 covers 9 bases. Germline CDR1 MNHEY, CDR2 SMNVEV (reference sequence). V was clipped by 6 bases and J by 0 bases; unmatched bases: 5. The CDR3 extends over 15 amino acids. CDR3: CASRIRQGVNTEAFF. DNA for the CDR3: TGTGCCAGCAGAATTCGACAGGGGGTGAACACTGAAGCTTTCTTT.

This rearrangement joins TRBV4-3 to TRBJ2-1; D remains unclear. The CDR3 loop spans 14 amino acids. Trimming took 4 bases from V and 7 from J, leaving 14 bases between them. CDR1 is LGHNA and CDR2 is YSLEER in the germline V gene. Written as DNA, the CDR3 is TGCGCCAGCAGCCCCCTCTCCGGTGCAAATGAGCAGTTCTTC. Translated, it gives CASSPLSGANEQFF.